This passage covers 2 T cell receptor beta chains from one sample sequenced in a study of blood T cell repertoires in COVID-19. The repertoire was sequenced with immunoSEQ multiplex PCR; TCRdb's copy has only in-frame clones and lacks some. The sample lists 140,000 to 150,000 clones; less than 90% were seen once. Sequencing input: peripheral blood. These receptors were taken from a human donor in a cohort sampled during active COVID-19.

V usage is TRBV28 and J usage is TRBJ1-1; TRBD1 is a possible D gene (5 bases). V lost 4 bases, J lost 1 base, and 10 bases lay in between. CDR3 length equals 14 residues. The germline V gene has CDR1 MDHEN and CDR2 SYDVKM. CDR3 nucleotides: TGTGCCAGCAGTTGGGGCGTCGCGAACACTGAAGCTTTCTTT. It translates to CASSWGVANTEAFF.

CDR3 nucleotide sequence: TGTGCCAGCTCACCACCGAGGGGAGGGCAAGAGACCCAGTACTTC. Protein sequence: CASSPPRGGQETQYF. The chain carries TRBV18 and TRBJ2-5; 7 nucleotides line up with TRBD2. The CDR3 is 15 amino acids. The junction had 3 bases not matched to a gene; V was cut back by 0 bases and J by 2 bases. CDR1 is KGHSH, CDR2 LQKENI, per germline. The full variable domain, rest sourced from reference TRBV18 and TRBJ2-5, is NAGVMQNPRHLVRRRGQEARLRCSPMKGHSHVYWYRQLPEEGLKFMVYLQKENIIDESGMPKERFSAEFPKEGPSILRIQQVVRGDSAAYFCASSPPRGGQETQYFGPGTRLLVL.